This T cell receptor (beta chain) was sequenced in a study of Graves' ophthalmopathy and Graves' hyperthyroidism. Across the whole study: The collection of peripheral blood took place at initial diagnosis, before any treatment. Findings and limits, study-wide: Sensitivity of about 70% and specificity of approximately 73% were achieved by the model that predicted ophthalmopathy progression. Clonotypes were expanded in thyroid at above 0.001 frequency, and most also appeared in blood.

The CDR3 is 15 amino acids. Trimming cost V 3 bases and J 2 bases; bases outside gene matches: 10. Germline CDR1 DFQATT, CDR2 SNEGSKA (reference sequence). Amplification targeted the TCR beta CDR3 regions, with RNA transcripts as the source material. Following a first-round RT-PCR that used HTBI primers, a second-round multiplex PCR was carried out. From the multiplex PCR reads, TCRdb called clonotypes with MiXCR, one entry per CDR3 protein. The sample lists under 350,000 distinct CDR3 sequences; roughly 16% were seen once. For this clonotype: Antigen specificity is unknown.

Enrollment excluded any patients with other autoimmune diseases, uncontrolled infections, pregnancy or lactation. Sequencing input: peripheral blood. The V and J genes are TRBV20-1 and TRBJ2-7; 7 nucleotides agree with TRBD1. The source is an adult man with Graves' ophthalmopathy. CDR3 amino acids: CSASDSDRPTYEQYF. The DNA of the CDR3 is TGCAGTGCTAGCGACTCGGACAGGCCTACCTACGAGCAGTACTTC.